Listed below are T cell receptor beta chains from one sample, sequenced in a study of STAT5B mutations in CD4+ large granular lymphocyte leukemia. Clones were read by immunoSEQ multiplex PCR, and TCRdb kept only the in-frame ones, dropping some. The table records tens of thousands of clones, 81% of them present only once. Sequenced material: CD4+ T cells from blood buffy coats. All receptors come from a human donor in good health. Both conserved end residues are part of each CDR3. D genes are given only for firm matches. Only some rows state a clone size, as once, few, many or a class for expanded clones.

abundance,v_gene,d_gene,j_gene,CDR3nt,CDR3aa
-,TRBV7-8,TRBD1,TRBJ2-5,TGTGCCAGCAGATTCAGGACAGGGGTGGGGGGAGAGACCCAGTACTTC,CASRFRTGVGGETQYF
-,TRBV9,TRBD2,TRBJ2-2,TGTGCCAGCAGCGGATTCGGACTAGCGCCGACGAACACCGGGGAGCTGTTTTTT,CASSGFGLAPTNTGELFF
few,TRBV11-3,-,TRBJ1-1,TGTGCCAGCAGCGGAAGGCGGGGGTTCACTGAAGCTTTCTTT,CASSGRRGFTEAFF
-,TRBV7-8,-,TRBJ1-3,TGTGCCAGCAGCTTGGGGGGAAACACCATATATTTT,CASSLGGNTIYF
-,TRBV5-1,TRBD2,TRBJ2-1,TGCGCCAGCAGCTTGAGCTTAGCGGGGGGCTCCTACAATGAGCAGTTCTTC,CASSLSLAGGSYNEQFF
-,TRBV12-5,-,TRBJ2-5,TGTGCTAGTGGTTTGGACAGCCAAGAGACCCAGTACTTC,CASGLDSQETQYF
-,TRBV9,-,TRBJ2-2,TGTGCCAGCAGCCCTTGGGCTGGAAACACCGGGGAGCTGTTTTTT,CASSPWAGNTGELFF
-,TRBV6-1,-,TRBJ1-5,TGTGCCAGCTGTTATAGCAATCAGCCCCAGCATTTT,CASCYSNQPQHF
-,TRBV7-2,-,TRBJ1-4,TGTGCCAGCAGCCCCCAGGGTGAAAAACTGTTTTTT,CASSPQGEKLFF
-,TRBV6-5,-,TRBJ2-1,TGTGCCAGCAGTTCCCTTGGTGGGCCGGGCAATGAGCAGTTCTTC,CASSSLGGPGNEQFF
-,TRBV6-5,-,TRBJ2-6,TGTGCCAGCACCGGGGGAGAATCCCAAGTAAACGTCCTGACTTTC,CASTGGESQVNVLTF
-,TRBV7-9,-,TRBJ1-2,TGTGCCAGCAGCTCTGGGCCGACGGGCTATGGCTACACCTTC,CASSSGPTGYGYTF
-,TRBV6-5,-,TRBJ1-1,TGTGCCAGCGTCCGTGCAGGGATGTTCAATGAAGCTTTCTTT,CASVRAGMFNEAFF
-,TRBV2,TRBD1,TRBJ1-5,TGTGCCAGCAGTGTAAATCCGGGACAGACCTATAGCAATCAGCCCCAGCATTTT,CASSVNPGQTYSNQPQHF
once,TRBV7-9,-,TRBJ1-2,TGTGCCAGCCTCAAGGTCGAGCCTGGGTATGGCTACACCTTC,CASLKVEPGYGYTF
-,TRBV7-9,-,TRBJ2-1,TGTGCCAGCAGCTCCCTAAGGGGACGAAACAATGAGCAGTTCTTC,CASSSLRGRNNEQFF
-,TRBV7-2,-,TRBJ2-3,TGTGCCAGCAGCTTAGGAGGGAGGACAGATACGCAGTATTTT,CASSLGGRTDTQYF
-,TRBV4-2,-,TRBJ2-1,TGTGCCAGCAGCCAATTAGATACTGGAGAGCAGTTCTTC,CASSQLDTGEQFF
-,TRBV21-1,-,TRBJ1-2,TGTGCCAGCAGCGGCCGAGGGGACAGGGGGCCTATTAACTATGGCTACACCTTC,CASSGRGDRGPINYGYTF
-,TRBV10-3,-,TRBJ1-1,TGTGCCATCAGGGTAACTAAGCTCAGGACGTCAAGCGAGGTTAGCACTGAAGCTTTCTTT,CAIRVTKLRTSSEVSTEAFF